The table lists the clone carrying this T cell receptor beta chain with many counts. Antigen: not known. This specimen comes from a study of T cell repertoires in cytomegalovirus infection. Study outcomes and limitations: In two of eight donors, the top clonotype was HLA-C-restricted CMV-specific.

Germline V gene sequence: CDR1 SNHLY, CDR2 FYNNEI. The CDR3 extends over 13 amino acids. With 5 bases removed from V and 4 bases from J, the gap between germline ends came to 9 bases. TCRdb re-derived calls from the reads in MiXCR, one entry per CDR3 protein. The sample includes under 600,000 distinct CDR3 sequences, more than 15% of them seen just once. Source material: CD8+ T cells from PBMCs. The chain combines TRBV2 with TRBJ2-1; D gene ambiguous. The source is a human donor in good health (CMV status not recorded). Some clones in this sample may be carry-over from other donors' samples. CDR3 nucleotides: TGTGCCAGCAGTACACTACAATACAATGAGCAGTTCTTC. It specifies CASSTLQYNEQFF.